This TCR beta chain was retrieved from a study of beta chain features in type 1 diabetes. The junction had 9 bases not matched to a gene; V was cut back by 4 bases and J by 5 bases. The length of the CDR3 is 15 residues. Germline CDR1 MGHRA, CDR2 YSYEKL. This clone was picked up a small number of times. Investigators reverse transcribed all isolated RNA, so they sequenced expressed TCRB transcripts. Clones were read by immunoSEQ multiplex PCR, and TCRdb kept only the in-frame ones, dropping some. This sample has about 180,000 clones; 10% to 15% occur once, and the top ten carry about 0.59%. V and J are TRBV4-1 and TRBJ2-7; the match to TRBD1 covers 9 bases. The sequenced sample was central memory CD4+ T cells from blood. This receptor was obtained from a woman younger than 30 in good health. Written as DNA, the CDR3 is TGCGCCAGCAGCCGCCCCGGGACAGGGCCCCACGAGCAGTACTTC. Its translation: CASSRPGTGPHEQYF.